This T cell receptor (beta chain) was sequenced in a study of blood T cell repertoires in COVID-19. Whole-study context: COVID-19 samples, acute and convalescent, were from the United States, Italy and Spain. T cells, B-cell-depleted T cells, or PBMCs supplied cDNA or gDNA.

The V segment lost 6 bases and the J segment 7 bases; nucleotides outside the gene matches: 12. CDR1 and CDR2 (germline): MNHEY, SVGEGT. CDR3 length: 14 residues. Authors' analysis steps: Estimated nucleated cell counts came from reference gene primer amplification. The table came from immunoSEQ multiplex PCR; TCRdb's copy has only in-frame clones and leaves some out. That table supplies the V and J calls and clone size; D and trimming were determined from the DNA. The sample shows nearly 350,000 clones, more than 75% of them seen only once. Sequences were obtained from peripheral blood. This clonotype was obtained from a woman under 30 who had recovered from COVID-19. The J gene is TRBJ2-7, the V gene TRBV6-2 or TRBV6-3, with 7 bases identical to TRBD2. The CDR3 region has the DNA TGTGCCAGCAGCTTCCCCAACCCGGGAGGTGAGCAGTACGTC. Translation: CASSFPNPGGEQYV.